One sample yielded the 5 T cell receptor beta chains listed below, sequenced in a study of sequential checkpoint blockade in melanoma. Treatment given: randomized to nivolumab then ipilimumab (arm A) or the reverse (arm B). Data came from immunoSEQ multiplex PCR; TCRdb stores just in-frame clones and leaves some out. The sample includes roughly 20,000 clones, around 63% of them seen just once. The material sequenced was CD8+ T cells sorted from blood (inferred from file names), taken from a patient given nivolumab and ipilimumab in sequence. These receptors were taken from a human donor with melanoma.

This clone came up once. V is TRBV6-1 and J is TRBJ2-1; D possibly corresponds to TRBD2 (6 bases). The CDR3 is made up of 15 amino acids. CDR1 and CDR2 (germline): MNHNS, SASEGT. V gave up 6 bases and J gave up 5 bases, with 17 bases separating them. CDR3 in amino acids: CASRIGTPTHNEQFF. The CDR3 DNA sequence: TGTGCCAGCAGAATCGGGACTCCTACTCACAATGAGCAGTTCTTC.

DNA of the CDR3: TGTGCCAGCAGCGCGACAGGGGGGTACGAGCAGTACTTC. It codes for CASSATGGYEQYF. The gene calls are TRBV11-3 and TRBJ2-7; 9 nucleotides line up with TRBD1. Germline V gene sequence: CDR1 SGHNT, CDR2 YENEEA. The V gene end was trimmed by 5 bases and the J gene end by 4 bases; junction bases not matched to a gene: 3. CDR3 length: 13 residues.

CDR3 DNA: TGTGCCAGCAGCTGGGGACAGGGGTACTACGAGCAGTACTTC. This codes for CASSWGQGYYEQYF. The chain is built from TRBV5-5 and TRBJ2-7; 10 nucleotides agree with TRBD1. Germline loops: CDR1 SGHKS, CDR2 YYEKEE (reference sequence). With 3 bases clipped from V and 3 bases from J, the junction kept 3 bases outside the gene matches. The CDR3 covers 14 residues.

CDR3 sequence (DNA): TGTGCCAGCAGCTCGGGGACAGGGATTTCACCCCTCCACTTT. This codes for CASSSGTGISPLHF. V gene TRBV9 combines with J gene TRBJ1-6; 9 bases agree with TRBD1. Germline CDR1 SGDLS, CDR2 YYNGEE. The junction had 5 bases not matched to a gene; V was cut back by 4 bases and J by 9 bases. The CDR3 loop spans 14 amino acids.

V is TRBV28 and J is TRBJ1-2; TRBD1 might be the D (5 bases). CDR1 and CDR2 (germline): MDHEN, SYDVKM. The CDR3 consists of 13 residues. Between the trimmed V and J ends, which lost 2 bases and 1 base, there was a span of 5 bases. CDR3 in amino acids: CASSLQGNYGYTF. CDR3 nucleotides: TGTGCCAGCAGTTTACAGGGTAACTATGGCTACACCTTC.